Below are 4 T cell receptor beta chains sequenced from a single sample in a study of blood T cell repertoires in COVID-19. Measured with immunoSEQ multiplex PCR; TCRdb has only the in-frame clones, and not every one. The repertoire holds 350,000 or so clones, with approximately 90% as singletons. Sequenced material: peripheral blood. Every receptor here comes from a woman aged 25 to 45 with COVID-19, enrolled during active disease.

V is TRBV24-1 and J is TRBJ2-2; D ambiguous. The CDR3 is made up of 15 amino acids. V dropped 4 bases and J dropped 6 bases, with 14 bases sitting between them. In germline, CDR1 is KGHDR, CDR2 SFDVKD. The CDR3 spells CATSEADHESGELFF. The CDR3 DNA reads TGTGCCACCAGTGAGGCGGATCATGAGTCCGGGGAGCTGTTTTTT.

The V call is TRBV5-6, the J call TRBJ2-3, with D perhaps matching TRBD2 (5 bases). The CDR3 extends over 16 amino acids. Trimming removed 4 bases at V and 1 base at J, with 16 bases between. CDR1 and CDR2 from the germline V gene are SGHDT and YYEEEE. The DNA of the CDR3 is TGTGCCAGCAGCCATCTTATTGCCGGGGGCACAGATACGCAGTATTTT. Translated: CASSHLIAGGTDTQYF. Full variable domain (rest looked up from reference TRBV5-6 and TRBJ2-3): DAGVTQSPTHLIKTRGQQVTLRCSPKSGHDTVSWYQQALGQGPQFIFQYYEEEERQRGNFPDRFSGHQFPNYSSELNVNALLLGDSALYLCASSHLIAGGTDTQYFGPGTRLTVL.

The J gene is TRBJ1-2, the V gene TRBV9; TRBD1 matches 7 bases. Germline trimming cut 3 bases from V and 4 bases from J; bases unmatched to any gene: 6. In germline, CDR1 is SGDLS, CDR2 YYNGEE. The length of the CDR3 is 14 residues. CDR3 DNA: TGTGCCAGCAGCGGACAGGGAGTCCTCTATGGCTACACCTTC. Residues: CASSGQGVLYGYTF.

The V gene is TRBV6-6, the J gene TRBJ1-1; 9 nucleotides match TRBD1. J gave up 13 bases and V 5 bases, and 5 bases lay outside the gene matches. The CDR3 is 11 amino acids. CDR1 and CDR2 from the germline V gene are MNHNY and SVGAGI (reference sequence). In DNA form, the CDR3 reads TGTGCCAGCAGTCAACAGGGGGCGAATTTCTTT. This sequence encodes CASSQQGANFF.